The 24 T cell receptor beta chains reported below all come from one sample, sequenced in a study of blood T cell repertoires in COVID-19 (TCRdb year 2020). Library preparation was by the immunoSEQ multiplex PCR assay. TCRdb obtained this table from immuneACCESS and retained in-frame rearrangements with V and J assigned. These tables miss some clones; where compared with another copy, unresolved V genes account for less than half of the shortfall, and the remainder is unexplained. The sample table shows 260,000 or so clones, and 88% are seen once. Together, the top ten hold about 9.8% of the sample. The sequencing sample was made of peripheral blood. These receptor sequences come from a man younger than 35 with active or convalescent COVID-19.

The CDR3 bases are TGTGCCAGCAGTTACCCACCGGGGAGGACGGCTAGCCTCCCATACAATGAGCAGTTCTTC. Encoded protein: CASSYPPGRTASLPYNEQFF. J is TRBJ2-1 and V is TRBV6-2 or TRBV6-3, with a tentative D call TRBD2 (6 bases). Germline V gene data show CDR1 as MNHEY and CDR2 as SVGEGT. V lost 2 bases and J lost 4, with 27 bases in between. The CDR3 totals 20 residues.

The chain joins TRBV7-2 to TRBJ2-7; 7 nucleotides line up with TRBD2. CDR1 and CDR2 (germline): SGHTA, FQGNSA. Trimming at V came to 8 bases and at J to 2 bases, leaving 0 bases not matched to a gene. This CDR3 spans 11 amino acids. The CDR3 region has the DNA TGTGCCAGCCGGGGGGCCTACGAGCAGTACTTC. This codes for CASRGAYEQYF.

V is TRBV15 and J is TRBJ2-3; tentative D call: TRBD2 (6 bases). V lost 0 bases and J lost 4, with 14 bases in between. The CDR3 sequence is 16 residues long. Germline values: CDR1 LNHNV, CDR2 YYDKDF (reference sequence). This CDR3 is CATSRDRETPSDTQYF. CDR3 DNA sequence: TGTGCCACCAGCAGAGATCGGGAGACACCCTCAGATACGCAGTATTTT.

The V and J genes are TRBV10-1 and TRBJ2-3; D ambiguous. Looked up from germline, CDR1 is WNHNN and CDR2 is SYGVQD (reference sequence). The CDR3 length is 15 residues. Trimming pared 0 bases from V and 1 base from J, leaving 8 bases between. CDR3 nucleotide sequence: TGCGCCAGCAGTGAGTCGGGCAGCCGCACAGATACGCAGTATTTT. Translation: CASSESGSRTDTQYF.

The chain recombines TRBV10-3 with TRBJ2-7; D is unclear. The CDR3 contains 13 residues. V lost 8 bases, J lost 5 bases, and 16 bases lay in between. Germline V gene data show CDR1 as ENHRY and CDR2 as SYGVKD. The CDR3 DNA reads TGTGCCATCTGGAGACCGCCTGACCACGAGCAGTACTTC. It encodes CAIWRPPDHEQYF.

The chain combines TRBV6-5 with TRBJ2-1, with unresolved D. The CDR3 sequence is 14 residues long. CDR1 and CDR2 from the germline V gene are MNHEY and SVGAGI. The V end lost 7 bases, the J end lost 1 base, and 11 bases lay between the germline ends. The CDR3 spells CASTDSRSYNEQFF. The DNA for the CDR3 is TGTGCCAGCACCGACTCACGGTCCTACAATGAGCAGTTCTTC.

The rearrangement links TRBV5-1 to TRBJ2-5; D perhaps matches TRBD2 (6 bases). The germline V gene encodes CDR1 SGHRS and CDR2 YFSETQ. Deletions cut 1 base from V and 5 bases from J, with 9 bases between. This CDR3 is built from 13 residues. The CDR3 reads CASSLTSLETQYF. CDR3 DNA sequence: TGCGCCAGCAGCTTGACTAGCTTGGAGACCCAGTACTTC.

CDR3 amino acids: CASSIDGPIPSTEAFF. CDR3 bases: TGTGCCAGTAGTATAGATGGCCCAATCCCCAGCACTGAAGCTTTCTTT. V usage is TRBV19 and J usage is TRBJ1-1; D is unresolved. The CDR3 covers 16 residues. Between the trimmed V and J ends, which lost 0 bases and 4 bases, there was a span of 15 bases. CDR1 and CDR2 from the germline V gene are LNHDA and SQIVND (reference sequence).

CDR3 residues: CASSQFPGVSGNTIYF. CDR3 in DNA: TGCGCCAGCAGCCAATTTCCGGGGGTCTCTGGAAACACCATATATTTT. The rearrangement links TRBV4-1 to TRBJ1-3; D might be TRBD1 (5 bases). Looked up from germline, CDR1 is MGHRA and CDR2 is YSYEKL. The CDR3 runs to 16 residues. V lost 2 bases and J 0 bases, leaving 11 bases between the germline ends.

The chain recombines TRBV13 with TRBJ2-7; tentatively, D is TRBD1 (5 bases). CDR1 is PRHDT and CDR2 is FYEKMQ in the germline V gene (reference sequence). This CDR3 is built from 14 residues. Trimming left V 0 bases short and J 3 bases short, with 9 bases between. CDR3 DNA sequence: TGTGCCAGCAGCTTAGGCCAGGGCGGCTACGAGCAGTACTTC. Protein sequence: CASSLGQGGYEQYF. The full variable domain, its missing parts supplied by reference TRBV13 and TRBJ2-7, is AAGVIQSPRHLIKEKRETATLKCYPIPRHDTVYWYQQGPGQDPQFLISFYEKMQSDKGSIPDRFSAQQFSDYHSELNMSSLELGDSALYFCASSLGQGGYEQYFGPGTRLTVT.

This clone has just a few counts. This chain joins TRBV10-3 and TRBJ2-7; TRBD1 matches 7 bases. Germline CDR1 and CDR2: ENHRY and SYGVKD. The CDR3 totals 13 residues. Trimming at V came to 11 bases and at J to 2 bases, leaving 9 bases not matched to a gene. The CDR3 nucleotides read TGTGCCGTCGGGACAGAGTCTACCTACGAGCAGTACTTC. It is translated as CAVGTESTYEQYF.

The chain couples TRBV5-1 to TRBJ2-3; maybe TRBD1 (6 bases). This CDR3 comprises 16 residues. Germline CDR1 SGHRS, CDR2 YFSETQ. The V end lost 4 bases, the J end lost 6 bases, and 21 bases lay between the germline ends. As DNA, the CDR3 is TGCGCCAGCAGCCACCTAGGGACACCCAACGAGGATACGCAGTATTTT. Encoded protein: CASSHLGTPNEDTQYF.

V usage is TRBV27 and J usage is TRBJ1-4; 9 bases are shared with TRBD1. The CDR3 is 13 amino acids. Germline V gene lookup returns CDR1 MNHEY and CDR2 SMNVEV (reference sequence). Trimming took 6 bases from V and 10 from J; bases not matched to a gene: 6. CDR3 DNA: TGTGCCAGCAGAACAGGGGGCGGAGGAAAACTGTTTTTT. Residues: CASRTGGGGKLFF.

This clone was picked up a small number of times. The chain uses TRBV7-2 and TRBJ1-5; 9 nucleotides align to TRBD1. The germline gives CDR1 SGHTA, CDR2 FQGNSA. This CDR3 has 15 residues. Trimming took 3 bases from V and 6 from J; bases not matched to a gene: 6. CDR3 in DNA: TGTGCCAGCAGCTTCATCCCGGGACAGGGTCAGCCCCAGCATTTT. It encodes CASSFIPGQGQPQHF. The variable domain in full, with the rest retrieved from reference TRBV7-2 and TRBJ1-5, is GAGVSQSPSNKVTEKGKDVELRCDPISGHTALYWYRQSLGQGLEFLIYFQGNSAPDKSGLPSDRFSAERTGGSVSTLTIQRTQQEDSAVYLCASSFIPGQGQPQHFGDGTRLSIL.

J is TRBJ2-7 and V is TRBV6-5, with 12 positions matching TRBD2. The CDR3 runs to 15 residues. V shed 7 bases, J shed 2 bases, and the junction held 6 bases outside the gene matches. The germline CDR1 and CDR2 sequences are MNHEY and SVGAGI. The CDR3 bases are TGTGCCAGCACTAGCGGGGGGGCCATTACCTACGAGCAGTACTTC. Its translation is CASTSGGAITYEQYF.

The genes are TRBV6-5 and TRBJ2-2; possible D gene TRBD1, 5 bases. The CDR3 runs to 15 residues. CDR1 MNHEY and CDR2 SVGAGI come from the germline V gene. V lost 2 bases and J 4 bases, leaving 11 bases between the germline ends. Written as DNA, the CDR3 is TGTGCCAGCAGTTACCCTGGTCAGGGCACCGGGGAGCTGTTTTTT. As protein: CASSYPGQGTGELFF.

The CDR3 coding sequence is TGTGCCAGCAGCCCGGGGAGTAGGAACTACAATGAGCAGTTCTTC. The encoded protein is CASSPGSRNYNEQFF. The gene calls are TRBV9 and TRBJ2-1, with D tentatively TRBD2 (5 bases). V dropped 4 bases and J dropped 3 bases, with 14 bases sitting between them. Germline V gene data show CDR1 as SGDLS and CDR2 as YYNGEE. CDR3 length: 15 residues. The full variable domain, in which reference TRBV9 and TRBJ2-1 provide the parts outside the CDR3, is DSGVTQTPKHLITATGQRVTLRCSPRSGDLSVYWYQQSLDQGLQFLIQYYNGEERAKGNILERFSAQQFPDLHSELNLSSLELGDSALYFCASSPGSRNYNEQFFGPGTRLTVL.

The chain employs TRBV5-1 and TRBJ2-3, with 8 nucleotides matching TRBD1. The CDR3 is 16 residues long. The ends lost 0 bases at V and 4 bases at J; junction bases unmatched: 7. Germline CDR1 reads SGHRS; CDR2 reads YFSETQ. CDR3 bases: TGCGCCAGCAGCTTGGAGCAGGGGGCTCACCCAGATACGCAGTATTTT. Its translation is CASSLEQGAHPDTQYF.

This sequence joins TRBV9 and TRBJ1-5, with D possibly being TRBD1 (5 bases). The CDR3 loop spans 15 amino acids. V dropped 0 bases and J dropped 0 bases, with 7 bases sitting between them. The germline CDR1 and CDR2 sequences are SGDLS and YYNGEE. CDR3 bases: TGTGCCAGCAGCGTAGTAGGGGATAGCAATCAGCCCCAGCATTTT. Protein sequence: CASSVVGDSNQPQHF. Complete variable domain (other parts from reference TRBV9 and TRBJ1-5): DSGVTQTPKHLITATGQRVTLRCSPRSGDLSVYWYQQSLDQGLQFLIQYYNGEERAKGNILERFSAQQFPDLHSELNLSSLELGDSALYFCASSVVGDSNQPQHFGDGTRLSIL.

This clone was seen once. The CDR3 loop reads CAIREPGGEGPDTQYF. The CDR3 nucleotides are TGTGCCATCAGGGAACCAGGGGGCGAGGGCCCAGATACGCAGTATTTT. This chain joins TRBV10-3 and TRBJ2-3, with 8 bases aligning to TRBD1. The germline V gene has CDR1 ENHRY and CDR2 SYGVKD. The CDR3 runs 16 residues. V shed 6 bases, J shed 4 bases, and the junction held 12 bases outside the gene matches.

V usage is TRBV5-6 and J usage is TRBJ2-5; 7 nucleotides match TRBD1. Germline assignment: CDR1 SGHDT and CDR2 YYEEEE. The CDR3 sequence is 15 residues long. Trimming at V came to 4 bases and at J to 2 bases, leaving 8 bases not matched to a gene. CDR3 protein: CASSRTGTEQETQYF. CDR3 in DNA: TGTGCCAGCAGCCGAACCGGGACAGAACAAGAGACCCAGTACTTC.

The chain uses TRBV19 and TRBJ1-1; TRBD1 aligns across 10 bases. Germline V gives CDR1 LNHDA, CDR2 SQIVND (reference sequence). V was pared by 3 bases and J by 6 bases, with 10 bases of the junction left unmatched. The CDR3 runs 16 residues. The CDR3 reads CASSISGTGVYAEAFF. CDR3 DNA: TGTGCCAGTAGTATCAGTGGGACAGGGGTTTATGCTGAAGCTTTCTTT.

The DNA of the CDR3 is TGTGCCAGCAGTTCGCCGGTATGGGCAGCGGGGATCCGTCAAAGCTCCTACAATGAGCAGTTCTTC. Protein sequence: CASSSPVWAAGIRQSSYNEQFF. V and J are TRBV11-2 and TRBJ2-1; TRBD2 aligns across 7 bases. The CDR3 runs to 22 residues. V dropped 6 bases and J dropped 0; count of bases not matched to a gene: 26. The germline V gene encodes CDR1 SGHAT and CDR2 FQNNGV. Using reference TRBV11-2 and TRBJ2-1 for the parts outside the CDR3, the full variable domain is EAGVAQSPRYKIIEKRQSVAFWCNPISGHATLYWYQQILGQGPKLLIQFQNNGVVDDSQLPKDRFSAERLKGVDSTLKIQPAKLEDSAVYLCASSSPVWAAGIRQSSYNEQFFGPGTRLTVL.

This chain uses TRBV5-1 with TRBJ1-2; the D gene is possibly TRBD1 (5 bases). This CDR3 has 13 amino acids. The V gene lost 0 bases and the J gene lost 10 bases, with 13 bases spanning the gap. CDR1 is SGHRS, CDR2 YFSETQ, per germline. The chain's CDR3 is CASSLDTGGAYTF. CDR3 sequence (DNA): TGCGCCAGCAGCTTGGATACAGGAGGGGCCTACACCTTC.